The 5 T cell receptor beta chains in this list originate from one sample, sequenced in a study of radiation and T cells in renal cell carcinoma. Measured with immunoSEQ multiplex PCR; TCRdb has only the in-frame clones, and not every one. The table lists 70,000 to 95,000 clones, about 79% of them singletons. The time point here: baseline pretreatment blood. As to treatment: 15 Gy SBRT to primary tumor, nephrectomy 4 weeks later. The sample here was blood, taken from a patient whose treatment included radiotherapy and nephrectomy. These receptors all come from a man aged 55 to 70 with renal cell carcinoma.

There are a few counts of this clone. The chain has TRBV5-1 and TRBJ2-2; 11 nucleotides line up with TRBD2. CDR3 length: 17 amino acids. V trimming: 4 bases; J trimming: 0 bases; junction bases outside the gene matches: 5. Germline V gene sequence: CDR1 SGHRS, CDR2 YFSETQ. This CDR3 reads CASSGLGLAANTGELFF. The CDR3 DNA sequence: TGCGCCAGCAGCGGATTGGGACTAGCGGCGAACACCGGGGAGCTGTTTTTT. Full variable domain (missing parts from reference TRBV5-1 and TRBJ2-2): KAGVTQTPRYLIKTRGQQVTLSCSPISGHRSVSWYQQTPGQGLQFLFEYFSETQRNKGNFPGRFSGRQFSNSRSEMNVSTLELGDSALYLCASSGLGLAANTGELFFGEGSRLTVL.

CDR3 coding DNA: TGTGCCAGGACCCTGCGGGACAGCTCCTACGAGCAGTACTTC. This codes for CARTLRDSSYEQYF. This chain uses TRBV6-6 with TRBJ2-7; D may be TRBD1 (7 bases). V lost 9 bases and J lost 0, with 15 bases in between. Germline lookup yields CDR1 MNHNY and CDR2 SVGAGI (reference sequence). The CDR3 runs to 14 residues.

The sample holds one count of this clone. This chain joins TRBV28 and TRBJ2-5; no reliable D call. CDR3 length: 11 amino acids. The germline gives CDR1 MDHEN, CDR2 SYDVKM. The ends were cut back, 5 bases at V and 4 bases at J, with 5 bases in the middle. CDR3 residues: CASSHLETQYF. The CDR3 region has the DNA TGTGCCAGCAGTCATTTAGAGACCCAGTACTTC.

In its sample, this clone was seen once. This chain joins TRBV19 and TRBJ2-7; TRBD2 matches at 10 bases. The CDR3 has 15 residues. Unmatched junction bases numbered 5, after V lost 3 bases and J lost 3 bases. Germline lookup yields CDR1 LNHDA and CDR2 SQIVND (reference sequence). The CDR3 region has the DNA TGTGCCAGTAGTATCGGGCTAGCGGGGGACTACGAGCAGTACTTC. This sequence encodes CASSIGLAGDYEQYF.

The V gene is TRBV19, the J gene TRBJ1-1; 8 nucleotides match TRBD1. The junction had 3 bases not matched to a gene; V was cut back by 1 base and J by 2 bases. The CDR3 totals 15 residues. Germline V gene lookup returns CDR1 LNHDA and CDR2 SQIVND (reference sequence). CDR3 amino acids: CASSIGQGANTEAFF. The CDR3 DNA is TGTGCCAGTAGTATAGGGCAGGGGGCCAACACTGAAGCTTTCTTT.